A single sample is the source of the 7 T cell receptor beta chains below, sequenced in a study of cytomegalovirus exposure and HLA in healthy donors (dated by TCRdb to about 2017). The library was obtained by the immunoSEQ multiplex PCR assay. The multiplex PCR relied on a mix of 60 forward primers for TCR Vbeta segments and 13 reverse primers for TCR Jbeta segments. TCRdb carries this immuneACCESS record with in-frame sequences only. Its versions omit some clonotypes, under half of them owing to an unresolved V gene in the studies checked, with the rest unexplained. This sample gives 85,000 to 130,000 clones in total; 70% to 80% of them show up just once. The ten most abundant clones make up approximately 4.1% of the sample. Sequencing was carried out using PBMCs. The receptors were sampled from a female donor in good health and CMV-seropositive.

This clone came up a few times. As DNA, the CDR3 is TGTGCCAGCAGCTTAGGACTAGCGCCCAACGAGCAGTACTTC. It translates to CASSLGLAPNEQYF. The chain carries TRBV7-2 and TRBJ2-7; 8 nucleotides match TRBD2. Germline loops: CDR1 SGHTA, CDR2 FQGNSA. The trim removed 1 base at V and 5 bases at J, leaving 4 bases unmatched. The CDR3 totals 14 residues.

Notes on this clone: The sample carries other DNA sequences with the same CDR3. V and J are TRBV12-1 and TRBJ2-2; the D call of TRBD1 is as the table states it, not checked on the DNA. TRBV12-1 is a listed pseudogene. This CDR3 is built from 14 residues. The CDR3 nucleotides read TGTGCTAGCAGCCCGAGGACATTCGCCGGGGAGCTGTTTTTT. Protein sequence: CASSPRTFAGELFF.

The chain has TRBV19 and TRBJ1-6; no clear D. V was clipped by 4 bases and J by 9 bases, with 28 bases between them. Germline CDR1 is LNHDA and CDR2 is SQIVND (reference sequence). The CDR3 contains 19 residues. The CDR3 region has the DNA TGTGCCAGTAGTAAACCCCGTGGGGAGGCGCTTCCCAAATTTTCACCCCTCCACTTT. As protein: CASSKPRGEALPKFSPLHF.

The J gene is TRBJ2-5, the V gene TRBV18; TRBD2 agrees at 9 bases. The V segment lost 3 bases and the J segment 5 bases; nucleotides outside the gene matches: 7. From germline, CDR1 is KGHSH and CDR2 LQKENI. The CDR3 runs 15 residues. This CDR3 is CASSPAASGIETQYF. CDR3 coding DNA: TGTGCCAGCTCACCGGCGGCTAGCGGGATTGAGACCCAGTACTTC.

This clone was counted only a few times. This chain joins TRBV2 and TRBJ2-5; possibly TRBD2 for D (5 bases). The J call is uncertain, as TRBJ2-7 better fits the DNA end. Looked up from germline, CDR1 is SNHLY and CDR2 is FYNNEI. The CDR3 is made up of 15 amino acids. In nucleotides, the CDR3 is TGTGCCAGCAGTGAAGCGCTGGGAGTCTACTACGAGCAGTACTTC. Protein: CASSEALGVYYEQYF.

To note about this clone: An end of the junction differs from the germline gene, which may be a read error. The chain links TRBV7-9 to TRBJ1-4; 10 nucleotides match TRBD1. CDR3 size: 17 residues. CDR1 SEHNR and CDR2 FQNEAQ come from the germline V gene (reference sequence). The chain's CDR3 is CSSSPRGTGAIYEKLFF. The CDR3 DNA is TGTTCCAGCAGCCCCCGTGGGACAGGGGCGATTTATGAAAAACTGTTTTTT.

The genes are TRBV19 and TRBJ1-2; TRBD1 matches at 7 bases. This CDR3 has 16 residues. Germline loops: CDR1 LNHDA, CDR2 SQIVND (reference sequence). Trimming removed 8 bases from V and 0 bases from J; junction bases left unmatched: 12. DNA for the CDR3: TGTGCCAGTCTTGGTGACAGGGAAAGGGCTAACTATGGCTACACCTTC. Protein sequence: CASLGDRERANYGYTF. The full variable domain, with the rest looked up from reference TRBV19 and TRBJ1-2, is DGGITQSPKYLFRKEGQNVTLSCEQNLNHDAMYWYRQDPGQGLRLIYYSQIVNDFQKGDIAEGYSVSREKKESFPLTVTSAQKNPTAFYLCASLGDRERANYGYTFGSGTRLTVV.